What follows are 26 T cell receptor beta chains derived from one specimen sequenced in a study of blood T cell repertoires in COVID-19. The table came from immunoSEQ multiplex PCR; TCRdb's copy has only in-frame clones and leaves some out. The sample holds about 170,000 clones; approximately 87% are singletons and the top ten take 9.5% to 13%. The sequenced material came from peripheral blood. These receptors were collected from a woman aged 55-75 years with COVID-19, enrolled during active disease.

This clone appeared a few times. The chain has TRBV13 and TRBJ2-7, with 7 bases lining up with TRBD1. Germline CDR1 and CDR2: PRHDT and FYEKMQ (reference sequence). The ends lost 4 bases at V and 3 bases at J; junction bases unmatched: 9. The CDR3 contains 15 residues. The CDR3, as DNA: TGTGCCAGCAGCTCGTGGACAGGCGCCCACTACGAGCAGTACTTC. Translation gives CASSSWTGAHYEQYF.

As regards this clone: This sample also contains other DNA sequences that code for the same CDR3. The chain joins TRBV5-8 to TRBJ2-2; 8 bases agree with TRBD2. CDR1 and CDR2 from the germline V gene are SGHTS and YDEGEE. J was trimmed by 0 bases and V by 1 base; bases with no gene match: 5. This CDR3 has 17 residues. DNA of the CDR3: TGTGCCAGCAGCTTGTTCCTCGGGGGGGCGAACACCGGGGAGCTGTTTTTT. Translation gives CASSLFLGGANTGELFF.

The chain carries TRBV29-1 and TRBJ2-1, with D perhaps TRBD1 (7 bases). Germline V lookup: CDR1 SQVTM, CDR2 ANQGSEA. The length of the CDR3 is 13 residues. The germline V and J ends were trimmed by 5 bases and 6 bases, with 14 bases remaining between them. CDR3 amino acids: CSVSDRRVNEQFF. For the CDR3, the DNA is TGCAGCGTTTCGGACAGGAGGGTCAATGAGCAGTTCTTC.

The CDR3, as DNA: TGCGCCAGCAGTGTTGTTCCTAATCAGCCCCAGCATTTT. Encoded protein: CASSVVPNQPQHF. The chain joins TRBV10-2 to TRBJ1-5; no clear D gene. Deletions cut 4 bases from V and 4 bases from J, with 8 bases between. Germline CDR1 reads WSHSY; CDR2 reads SAAADI. This CDR3 has 13 residues.

The chain recombines TRBV21-1 with TRBJ1-5; no check of the table's D call, TRBD1, against the DNA was made. TRBV21-1 is a known pseudogene. The CDR3 has 17 amino acids. The CDR3 region has the DNA TGTGCCAGCAGCAAAAGCGTTGAACAGGGTTTCGTTCAGCCCCAGCATTTT. It codes for CASSKSVEQGFVQPQHF.

J is TRBJ2-3 and V is TRBV19, with D perhaps matching TRBD2 (6 bases). Trimming stripped 7 bases from V and 6 bases from J, with 14 bases between. Germline V gene data show CDR1 as LNHDA and CDR2 as SQIVND (reference sequence). This CDR3 is 13 amino acids long. The CDR3 coding sequence is TGTGCCAGTATGGAGGGGCCAAGGGATACGCAGTATTTT. Protein product: CASMEGPRDTQYF. The complete variable domain, with remaining parts taken from reference TRBV19 and TRBJ2-3, reads DGGITQSPKYLFRKEGQNVTLSCEQNLNHDAMYWYRQDPGQGLRLIYYSQIVNDFQKGDIAEGYSVSREKKESFPLTVTSAQKNPTAFYLCASMEGPRDTQYFGPGTRLTVL.

This sequence joins TRBV11-2 and TRBJ1-1; 9 bases line up with TRBD1. V was clipped by 0 bases and J by 1 base; unmatched bases: 12. The germline gives CDR1 SGHAT, CDR2 FQNNGV. CDR3 length equals 19 residues. The CDR3 DNA sequence: TGTGCCAGCAGCTTAGAAGCGTCGAGGGGGACAGGGAAGAACACTGAAGCTTTCTTT. Translation: CASSLEASRGTGKNTEAFF.

The CDR3 region is CSAGLAGPPNTGELFF. The CDR3 coding sequence is TGCAGCGCAGGACTAGCGGGACCTCCGAACACCGGGGAGCTGTTTTTT. V and J are TRBV29-1 and TRBJ2-2, with 12 bases lining up with TRBD2. The V gene end was trimmed by 7 bases and the J gene end by 0 bases; junction bases not matched to a gene: 6. The CDR3 loop spans 16 amino acids. CDR1 is SQVTM and CDR2 is ANQGSEA in the germline V gene.

V usage is TRBV6-1 and J usage is TRBJ1-6; D is unresolved. The germline gives CDR1 MNHNS, CDR2 SASEGT. The V end lost 2 bases, the J end lost 7 bases, and 15 bases lay between the germline ends. This CDR3 contains 16 residues. The CDR3 nucleotides are TGTGCCAGCAGTGAAATCATTGGCCAACCGAATTCACCCCTCCACTTT. It is translated as CASSEIIGQPNSPLHF.

The rearrangement uses TRBV5-1 and TRBJ2-3; D is unclear. The germline V gene encodes CDR1 SGHRS and CDR2 YFSETQ. The CDR3 is 14 amino acids. Trimming removed 0 bases at V and 5 bases at J, with 10 bases between. The CDR3 loop is CASSLVGRLDTQYF. CDR3 DNA: TGCGCCAGCAGCTTGGTAGGCAGACTAGATACGCAGTATTTT. Full variable domain (missing parts from reference TRBV5-1 and TRBJ2-3): KAGVTQTPRYLIKTRGQQVTLSCSPISGHRSVSWYQQTPGQGLQFLFEYFSETQRNKGNFPGRFSGRQFSNSRSEMNVSTLELGDSALYLCASSLVGRLDTQYFGPGTRLTVL.

The rearrangement uses TRBV21-1 and TRBJ2-7; the D segment call TRBD2 is taken from the table without a DNA check. TRBV21-1 is assigned pseudogene status. The CDR3 sequence is 14 residues long. The chain's CDR3 is CASSMSGDSYEQYF. CDR3 sequence (DNA): TGTGCCAGCAGCATGTCGGGAGACTCCTACGAGCAGTACTTC.

The V and J genes are TRBV7-2 and TRBJ2-7, with 11 bases matching TRBD2. CDR3 length: 15 amino acids. Germline CDR1 and CDR2: SGHTA and FQGNSA. Trimming cost V 5 bases and J 4 bases; bases outside gene matches: 7. The CDR3 spells CASSITSGSFYEQYF. The CDR3 DNA follows: TGTGCCAGCAGCATTACTAGCGGGAGTTTTTACGAGCAGTACTTC.

This sequence joins TRBV25-1 and TRBJ1-5; D not resolved. CDR1 and CDR2 (germline): MGHDK, SYGVNS. This CDR3 contains 12 residues. Trimming removed 4 bases from V and 1 base from J, with 2 bases in between. The CDR3 coding sequence is TGTGCCAGCAGTGTAAGCAATCAGCCCCAGCATTTT. Encoded protein: CASSVSNQPQHF.

The rearrangement joins TRBV19 to TRBJ2-7, with D possibly matching TRBD1 (5 bases). This CDR3 is 13 amino acids long. CDR1 is LNHDA and CDR2 is SQIVND in the germline V gene (reference sequence). With 6 bases removed from V and 5 bases from J, the gap between germline ends came to 14 bases. Written as DNA, the CDR3 is TGTGCCAGTAGACGGGCAGGGCGCCACGAGCAGTACTTC. This gives the protein CASRRAGRHEQYF. The entire variable domain, with the rest obtained from reference TRBV19 and TRBJ2-7, is as follows: DGGITQSPKYLFRKEGQNVTLSCEQNLNHDAMYWYRQDPGQGLRLIYYSQIVNDFQKGDIAEGYSVSREKKESFPLTVTSAQKNPTAFYLCASRRAGRHEQYFGPGTRLTVT.

The chain couples TRBV5-8 to TRBJ2-2; D ambiguous. V dropped 0 bases and J dropped 6 bases, with 6 bases sitting between them. The V gene's germline CDR1 is SGHTS and CDR2 YDEGEE. This CDR3 has 13 residues. DNA for the CDR3: TGTGCCAGCAGCTTGGATGGCCCCGGGGAGCTGTTTTTT. Encoded protein: CASSLDGPGELFF.

The chain uses TRBV18 and TRBJ2-3; 11 bases are shared with TRBD2. Germline V gene data show CDR1 as KGHSH and CDR2 as LQKENI. The CDR3 length is 17 residues. The V gene end was trimmed by 8 bases and the J gene end by 5 bases; junction bases not matched to a gene: 15. The CDR3 reads CASATFPPGLAGDTQYF. Here the CDR3 DNA reads TGTGCCAGCGCAACCTTCCCTCCTGGACTAGCGGGAGATACGCAGTATTTT.

The chain recombines TRBV19 with TRBJ1-1, with 12 positions matching TRBD1. CDR3 length: 16 residues. The V gene end was trimmed by 4 bases and the J gene end by 7 bases; junction bases not matched to a gene: 10. CDR1 is LNHDA, CDR2 SQIVND, per germline (reference sequence). The CDR3 loop is CASSTPGQGAGVEAFF. In nucleotides, the CDR3 is TGTGCCAGTAGTACTCCGGGACAGGGGGCCGGGGTTGAAGCTTTCTTT.

V gene TRBV6-5 combines with J gene TRBJ2-7; the match to TRBD1 covers 7 bases. Germline V gene sequence: CDR1 MNHEY, CDR2 SVGAGI. The CDR3 is made up of 13 amino acids. Losses at the gene ends were 6 bases for V and 6 bases for J; bases not matched to a gene: 8. The CDR3 DNA reads TGTGCCAGCAGCTTACAGGGGAGCCGCGAGCAGTACTTC. It specifies CASSLQGSREQYF.

As for this clone: The same CDR3 is also encoded by other DNA sequences in this sample. The chain couples TRBV5-1 to TRBJ1-5; no definite D call. The germline CDR1 and CDR2 sequences are SGHRS and YFSETQ. V gave up 0 bases and J gave up 0 bases, with 7 bases separating them. The CDR3 is 15 residues long. The CDR3 nucleotides read TGCGCCAGCAGCTTGGTACCAGATAGCAATCAGCCCCAGCATTTT. This sequence encodes CASSLVPDSNQPQHF.

The chain recombines TRBV25-1 with TRBJ2-5; 13 nucleotides align to TRBD2. After removal of 8 bases from V and 1 base from J, the junction contained 4 bases not matched to a gene. This CDR3 is 15 amino acids long. Germline CDR1 is MGHDK and CDR2 is SYGVNS. CDR3 sequence reads: CASGGLAGIQETQYF. In DNA form, the CDR3 reads TGTGCCAGCGGGGGACTAGCGGGGATCCAAGAGACCCAGTACTTC.

The chain uses TRBV7-2 and TRBJ2-1, with a weak D call TRBD2 (6 bases). The germline V gene has CDR1 SGHTA and CDR2 FQGNSA. V lost 7 bases and J 2 bases, leaving 18 bases between the germline ends. This CDR3 is 16 amino acids long. DNA for the CDR3: TGTGCCAGCACCTTTTGGGCGGGACCACCCTACAATGAGCAGTTCTTC. As protein: CASTFWAGPPYNEQFF.

This clone appeared a single time. At one end the junction does not follow the germline gene, possibly because of a read error. This chain links TRBV20-1 with TRBJ1-6, with 9 bases aligning to TRBD1. CDR3 length equals 11 residues. The germline CDR1 and CDR2 sequences are DFQATT and SNEGSKA (reference sequence). CDR3 in DNA: TGCAGTGCTAGGGACAGGGGCGCACTTATCTTT. Amino acids: CSARDRGALIF.

J is TRBJ2-1 and V is TRBV24-1; maybe TRBD1 (7 bases). CDR3 size: 13 residues. Per the germline V gene, CDR1 is KGHDR and CDR2 is SFDVKD. With 2 bases removed from V and 9 bases from J, the gap between germline ends came to 10 bases. CDR3 DNA sequence: TGTGCCACCAGTGATTACAGGGGAGGTGAGCAGTTCTTC. Translated, it gives CATSDYRGGEQFF.

This clone was counted a single time. The rearrangement uses TRBV19 and TRBJ1-5; D is uncertain. The CDR3 is 15 amino acids. V gave up 7 bases and J gave up 0 bases, with 13 bases separating them. The germline V gene has CDR1 LNHDA and CDR2 SQIVND (reference sequence). In nucleotides, the CDR3 is TGTGCCAGTAACTCCCAGACTAATAGCAATCAGCCCCAGCATTTT. Amino acid sequence: CASNSQTNSNQPQHF.

The chain recombines TRBV19 with TRBJ1-5, with D possibly matching TRBD1 (6 bases). The germline V and J ends were trimmed by 7 bases and 2 bases, with 15 bases remaining between them. There are 15 residues in the CDR3. Germline CDR1 and CDR2: LNHDA and SQIVND (reference sequence). The CDR3 bases are TGTGCCAGTACTCCGCGGGGGCTAGGCAATCAGCCCCAGCATTTT. Translation: CASTPRGLGNQPQHF.

The count of this clone is one. V usage is TRBV7-9 and J usage is TRBJ1-4; 7 bases are shared with TRBD1. In germline, CDR1 is SEHNR, CDR2 FQNEAQ (reference sequence). This CDR3 comprises 14 residues. V lost 4 bases and J lost 6; bases outside the gene matches: 5. The CDR3 coding sequence is TGTGCCAGCAGCTCGACAGGGATCTATGAAAAACTGTTTTTT. Translation gives CASSSTGIYEKLFF.